This is a list of T cell receptor beta chains from one sample in a study of blood T cell repertoires in COVID-19. Measured with immunoSEQ multiplex PCR; TCRdb has only the in-frame clones, and not every one. The repertoire holds tens of thousands of clones, 75% to 90% seen once, with around 5.3% in the top ten. Source material: peripheral blood. The receptors were gathered from a man aged 60 to 69 with active or convalescent COVID-19. CDR3s include the opening cysteine and the closing phenylalanine or tryptophan. The D gene is left open where the match is weak. A clone size is listed for some rows: how often the clone was seen (once, few, many), or a class if it is expanded.

clone_size,v_call,d_call,j_call,cdr3_nt,cdr3_aa
NA,TRBV2,TRBD1,TRBJ2-7,TGTGCCAGCAGTGGACAGGGGGCCTCCTACGAGCAGTACTTC,CASSGQGASYEQYF
NA,TRBV19,NA,TRBJ2-5,TGTGCCAGTAGTGAGGGAGAGCCTCAAGAGACCCAGTACTTC,CASSEGEPQETQYF
NA,TRBV29-1,TRBD1,TRBJ1-2,TGCAGCGTTGAAGAAGGACAGGTACATGGCTACACCTTC,CSVEEGQVHGYTF
NA,TRBV11-1,NA,TRBJ2-1,TGTGCCAGCAGCGGGGTAGGGGGGGCCTGGTACAATGAGCAGTTCTTC,CASSGVGGAWYNEQFF
NA,TRBV7-2,TRBD2,TRBJ2-3,TGTGCCAGCAGCTTATCTAAGGGACTAGCGGGGCCTAGCACAGATACGCAGTATTTT,CASSLSKGLAGPSTDTQYF
NA,TRBV14,NA,TRBJ1-5,TGTGCCAGCAGCCAAGATCTTCCGGGTAGCTATAGCAATCAGCCCCAGCATTTT,CASSQDLPGSYSNQPQHF
NA,TRBV24-1,NA,TRBJ2-3,TGTGCCACCAGTGATACTAAAACTAGGGATACGCAGTATTTT,CATSDTKTRDTQYF
NA,TRBV12-3/TRBV12-4,NA,TRBJ1-5,TGTGCCAGTACCCCGGGTCACAATCAGCCCCAGCATTTT,CASTPGHNQPQHF
NA,TRBV19,NA,TRBJ1-5,TGTGCCAGTAGTATGGGGGGGCGACGAGGTCAGCCCCAGCATTTT,CASSMGGRRGQPQHF
few,TRBV11-2,NA,TRBJ1-4,TGTGCCAGCAGCTTGGGGCAGGGTGGAGAAAAACTGTTTTTT,CASSLGQGGEKLFF
NA,TRBV12-3/TRBV12-4,NA,TRBJ1-1,TGTGCCAGCACCGTACTCCGGGACACTGAAGCTTTCTTT,CASTVLRDTEAFF
NA,TRBV5-1,TRBD1,TRBJ2-5,TGCGCCAGCAGCGCCGACAGGGCTTGGGAGACCCAGTACTTC,CASSADRAWETQYF
once,TRBV4-1,TRBD1,TRBJ1-6,TGCGCCAGCAGCTGGGACAGGGGAAATTCACCCCTCCACTTT,CASSWDRGNSPLHF
NA,TRBV19,TRBD1,TRBJ2-7,TGTGCCAGTCACTCCTCGACAGGGGACTACGAGCAGTACTTC,CASHSSTGDYEQYF
few,TRBV30,TRBD1,TRBJ2-7,TGTGCCTGGAACTTAGGGGGCGTAAACGAGCAGTACTTC,CAWNLGGVNEQYF
NA,TRBV19,NA,TRBJ1-5,TGTGCCAGCAATCCAGGGATCGGTCAGCCCCAGCATTTT,CASNPGIGQPQHF
NA,TRBV7-2,NA,TRBJ1-2,TGTGCCAGCAGCTTTTCTCTGGACAGTAGCTACACCTTC,CASSFSLDSSYTF
NA,TRBV19,TRBD1,TRBJ2-7,TGTGCCAGTAGTGGCCCGGGACAGGGGGCAGGCGAGCAGTACTTC,CASSGPGQGAGEQYF
NA,TRBV7-2,TRBD1,TRBJ1-5,TGTGCCAGCAGCCCGGGACAGTGGAATCAGCCCCAGCATTTT,CASSPGQWNQPQHF
NA,TRBV7-7,TRBD1,TRBJ2-5,TGTGCTAGCAGCCGCTACAGGGGGCAACAAGAGACCCAGTACTTC,CASSRYRGQQETQYF
NA,TRBV4-2,TRBD2,TRBJ2-2,TGTGCCAGCAGCCATCCAGCGGGGGGCCCCAACACCGGGGAGCTGTTTTTT,CASSHPAGGPNTGELFF
NA,TRBV4-2,NA,TRBJ2-1,TGTGCCAGCAGCCAAGATCTTAGCGTCAATGAGCAGTTCTTC,CASSQDLSVNEQFF
NA,TRBV10-3,NA,TRBJ2-1,TGTGCCATCAGTGGTGGGGGGTCCTCCTACAATGAGCAGTTCTTC,CAISGGGSSYNEQFF
NA,TRBV19,NA,TRBJ1-1,TGTGCCAGTAGGGTGACGGGTTCGGACACTGAAGCTTTCTTT,CASRVTGSDTEAFF
NA,TRBV27,TRBD1,TRBJ2-3,TGTGCCAGCAGTTTATTACCGGGACAGGGGGCGGTTACGCAGTATTTT,CASSLLPGQGAVTQYF
NA,TRBV7-2,NA,TRBJ1-3,TGTGCCAGCAGCTTAGCGGCGGGTAACTCTGGAAACACCATATATTTT,CASSLAAGNSGNTIYF
few,TRBV7-2,TRBD1,TRBJ2-7,TGTGCCAGCAGCCGTACGGGACAGGGTCGTGGAGAGCAGTACTTC,CASSRTGQGRGEQYF
NA,TRBV5-1,TRBD1,TRBJ2-5,TGCGCCAGCAGCTTTGGGACAGGGGGAAAGGAGACCCAGTACTTC,CASSFGTGGKETQYF
NA,TRBV7-2,TRBD1,TRBJ1-2,TGTGCCAGCAGCCAGGGACAGAATATCTATGGCTACACCTTC,CASSQGQNIYGYTF
NA,TRBV28,NA,TRBJ1-1,TGTGCCAGCAGTTTACTAACAAGCCAAAGGACAGCCACTGAAGCTTTCTTT,CASSLLTSQRTATEAFF
NA,TRBV7-2,NA,TRBJ2-5,TGTGCCAGCAGCGCAGAGGGCCTACCCACCCAGTACTTC,CASSAEGLPTQYF
few,TRBV27,NA,TRBJ1-2,TGTGCCAGCAGTTTGCGGGGGGGGAATGGCTACACCTTC,CASSLRGGNGYTF
NA,TRBV24-1,TRBD1,TRBJ2-1,TGTGCCACCAGTGATATGGACAGGGTGCAGTTCTTC,CATSDMDRVQFF
NA,TRBV27,TRBD2,TRBJ2-1,TGTGCCAGCAGTCCTGGGACTAGCGGGGGCCCAGGGCAGTTCTTC,CASSPGTSGGPGQFF
NA,TRBV6-5,NA,TRBJ2-5,TGTGCCAGCAGTCCCGGGAGAGAGACCCAGTACTTC,CASSPGRETQYF
NA,TRBV24-1,NA,TRBJ2-1,TGTGCCACCAGTGACGGGTACAATGAGCAGTTCTTC,CATSDGYNEQFF
NA,TRBV6-2/TRBV6-3,NA,TRBJ1-6,TGTGCCAGCAGTGACCACAGGGTTCGAAATTCACCCCTCCACTTT,CASSDHRVRNSPLHF
NA,TRBV9,NA,TRBJ2-1,TGTGCCAGCAGCGTAGGGGGAGGTTCCTACAATGAGCAGTTCTTC,CASSVGGGSYNEQFF
NA,TRBV19,NA,TRBJ1-1,TGTGCCAGTAACGGTCAGGGATCCCTTAACACTGAAGCTTTCTTT,CASNGQGSLNTEAFF
NA,TRBV5-5,TRBD1,TRBJ1-6,TGTGCCAGCAGCTTGGCATTGACAGGGGGAAGCTATAATTCACCCCTCCACTTT,CASSLALTGGSYNSPLHF
NA,TRBV19,TRBD1,TRBJ2-1,TGTGCCAGTCCACCCGAAAGTCCCCCCTGGACAGGGGGTAATGAGCAGTTCTTC,CASPPESPPWTGGNEQFF
few,TRBV24-1,TRBD1,TRBJ1-2,TGTGCCACCAGTGATTGGACAGGGGAAGGCTACACCTTC,CATSDWTGEGYTF
NA,TRBV19,TRBD1,TRBJ1-5,TGTGCCAGTACGGACAGGGATAGACAGCCCCAGCATTTT,CASTDRDRQPQHF
NA,TRBV6-1,NA,TRBJ2-5,TGTGCCAGCAGTGAAGCGGGGCAGAAAGGGATAGAGACCCAGTACTTC,CASSEAGQKGIETQYF
NA,TRBV19,NA,TRBJ2-7,TGTGCCAGTAGTAACCAACTAGGACTACCCCAAGGCGAGCAGTACTTC,CASSNQLGLPQGEQYF
NA,TRBV5-6,NA,TRBJ1-1,TGTGCCAGCAGCTCTACAGGGTTTGGCTTTGGTAACACTGAAGCTTTCTTT,CASSSTGFGFGNTEAFF
NA,TRBV7-3,TRBD2,TRBJ2-3,TGTGCCAGCACCCCGTTTCTGCGCGGGGGGTCCCATACGCAGTATTTT,CASTPFLRGGSHTQYF
NA,TRBV11-2,TRBD1,TRBJ1-2,TGTGCCAGCAGGCGGACAGGGGGCGAGGGCTACACCTTC,CASRRTGGEGYTF
NA,TRBV7-9,NA,TRBJ2-3,TGTGCCAGCGGAGCCGGGACTGGCACAGATACGCAGTATTTT,CASGAGTGTDTQYF
once,TRBV5-6,NA,TRBJ2-7,TGTGCCAGCAGCTTGATGGACAGACAATACGAGCAGTACTTT,CASSLMDRQYEQYF
few,TRBV7-6,TRBD1,TRBJ1-3,TGTGCCAGCAGCGCTCGGGACAGGGACTCTGGAAACACCATATATTTT,CASSARDRDSGNTIYF
NA,TRBV6-5,NA,TRBJ1-1,TGTGCCAGCAGGGAGATTGAGGACACTGAAGCTTTCTTT,CASREIEDTEAFF